This TCR beta chain was recovered during a study of T cells in Graves' hyperthyroidism and ophthalmopathy. Study results and limitations: Classification by a 13 V-J model distinguished ophthalmopathy from stable hyperthyroidism.

The length of the CDR3 is 14 residues. The J segment lost 4 bases and the V segment lost 6 bases, leaving 5 bases of the junction unmatched. Germline V gives CDR1 DFQATT, CDR2 SNEGSKA (reference sequence). Amplification yielded TCR beta CDR3 regions, with RNA transcripts as the source. The study used the HTBI primer set for a first-round RT-PCR of the TCR CDR3. TCRdb reprocessed the multiplex PCR reads via MiXCR and lists one record per CDR3 protein. This sample has 500,000 to 800,000 distinct CDR3 sequences, with about 45% found just once. For this clonotype: Its cognate antigen is unknown.

Researchers barred patients who had uncontrolled infection, other autoimmune disease, pregnancy or lactation. The source material was peripheral blood or thyroid tissue (not recorded which). The chain links TRBV20-1 to TRBJ1-5; TRBD1 agrees at 11 bases. The clonotype comes from an adult man with Graves' disease, either hyperthyroidism or ophthalmopathy (not recorded which). The DNA of the CDR3 is TGCAGTGCGGGGACAGGGGGACGAAATCAGCCCCAGCATTTT. Translation: CSAGTGGRNQPQHF.